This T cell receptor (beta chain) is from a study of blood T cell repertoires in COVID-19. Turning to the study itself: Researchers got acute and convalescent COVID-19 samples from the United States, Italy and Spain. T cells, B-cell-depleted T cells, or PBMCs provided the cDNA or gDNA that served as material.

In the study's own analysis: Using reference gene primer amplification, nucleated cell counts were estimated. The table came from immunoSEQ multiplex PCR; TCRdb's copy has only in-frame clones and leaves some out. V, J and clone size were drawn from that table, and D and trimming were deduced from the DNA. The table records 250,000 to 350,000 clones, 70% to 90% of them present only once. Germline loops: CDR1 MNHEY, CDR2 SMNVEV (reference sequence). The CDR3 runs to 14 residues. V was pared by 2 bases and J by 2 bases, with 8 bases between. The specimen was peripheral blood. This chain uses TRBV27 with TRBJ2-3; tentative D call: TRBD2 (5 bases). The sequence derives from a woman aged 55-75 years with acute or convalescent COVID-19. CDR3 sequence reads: CASSLDYYTDTQYF. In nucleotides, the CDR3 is TGTGCCAGCAGTTTAGACTACTACACAGATACGCAGTATTTT.